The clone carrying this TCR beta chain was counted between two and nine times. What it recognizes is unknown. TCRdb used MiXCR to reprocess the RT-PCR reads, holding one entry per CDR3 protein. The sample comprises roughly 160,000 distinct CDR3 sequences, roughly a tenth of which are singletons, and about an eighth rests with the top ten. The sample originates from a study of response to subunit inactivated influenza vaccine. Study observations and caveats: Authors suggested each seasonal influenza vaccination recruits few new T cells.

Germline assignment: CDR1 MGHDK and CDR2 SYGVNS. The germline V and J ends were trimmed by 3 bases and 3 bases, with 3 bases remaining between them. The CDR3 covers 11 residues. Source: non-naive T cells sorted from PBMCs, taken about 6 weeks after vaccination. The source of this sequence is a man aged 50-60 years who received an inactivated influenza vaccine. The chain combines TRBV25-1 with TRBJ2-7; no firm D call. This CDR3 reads CASSDYYEQYF. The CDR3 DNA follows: TGTGCCAGCAGTGATTACTACGAGCAGTACTTC.